Included here is one TCR beta chain sequence, with context. Its cognate antigen is unknown. The data stem from a study of OX40 agonist ivuxolimab in advanced cancers. Study at large: Patients received ivuxolimab, an agonistic anti-OX40 (CD134) antibody.

The CDR3 consists of 16 residues. V dropped 0 bases and J dropped 3 bases, with 12 bases sitting between them. Germline assignment: CDR1 SGHRS and CDR2 YFSETQ. General study results and limits: Averaged across samples, CD8+ T cells carried more expanded clones than CD4+ did. Some of the nonresponding patients also showed low levels of normalized T-cell clonal expansion.

Clones were sequenced by immunoSEQ multiplex PCR, and TCRdb holds only the in-frame ones, with some missing. The sample yields 45,000 to 60,000 clones, 91% seen once. The source material was CD4+ or CD8+ T cells sorted from blood, sampled in a trial of the OX40 agonist ivuxolimab. This chain joins TRBV5-1 and TRBJ2-2; D gene unclear. This receptor was taken from an adult with an advanced solid tumor such as melanoma, head and neck, liver or kidney cancer. The CDR3: CASSLDPDPDTGELFF. In nucleotides, the CDR3 is TGCGCCAGCAGCTTGGATCCGGATCCCGACACCGGGGAGCTGTTTTTT.